This T cell receptor (beta chain) was sequenced in a study of OX40 agonist ivuxolimab in advanced cancers. Here immunoSEQ multiplex PCR was the method, and the copy in TCRdb shows in-frame clones only, minus some. The table lists some 50,000 clones, almost 85% of them singletons. This clone showed up just once. This clonotype originated in an adult with an advanced solid tumor such as melanoma, head and neck, liver or kidney cancer. The starting material was CD4+ or CD8+ T cells sorted from blood, obtained in a trial of the OX40 agonist ivuxolimab.

In DNA form, the CDR3 reads TGCGCCAGCAGCTTGCGCCAGGGAGTAAGCACAGATACGCAGTATTTT. This gives the protein CASSLRQGVSTDTQYF. This chain connects TRBV5-1 to TRBJ2-3; TRBD1 or TRBD2 may be the D gene (5 bases each). The CDR3 is 16 amino acids. Germline CDR1 and CDR2: SGHRS and YFSETQ. Between the trimmed V and J ends, which lost 1 base and 0 bases, there was a span of 12 bases.